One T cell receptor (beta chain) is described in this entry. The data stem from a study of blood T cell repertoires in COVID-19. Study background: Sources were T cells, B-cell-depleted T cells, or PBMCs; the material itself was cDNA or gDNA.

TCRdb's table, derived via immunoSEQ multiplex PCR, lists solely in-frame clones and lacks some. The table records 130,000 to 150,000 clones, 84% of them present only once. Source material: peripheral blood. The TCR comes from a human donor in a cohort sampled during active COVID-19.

CDR3 sequence reads: CASSEGVKPQHF. CDR3 nucleotide sequence: TGTGCCAGCAGTGAGGGGGTTAAGCCCCAGCATTTT. The chain couples TRBV7-9 to TRBJ1-5, with a weak D call TRBD1 (6 bases). The CDR3 sequence is 12 residues long. Trimming cost V 6 bases and J 8 bases, with 11 bases left between them. Germline CDR1 is SEHNR and CDR2 is FQNEAQ (reference sequence).